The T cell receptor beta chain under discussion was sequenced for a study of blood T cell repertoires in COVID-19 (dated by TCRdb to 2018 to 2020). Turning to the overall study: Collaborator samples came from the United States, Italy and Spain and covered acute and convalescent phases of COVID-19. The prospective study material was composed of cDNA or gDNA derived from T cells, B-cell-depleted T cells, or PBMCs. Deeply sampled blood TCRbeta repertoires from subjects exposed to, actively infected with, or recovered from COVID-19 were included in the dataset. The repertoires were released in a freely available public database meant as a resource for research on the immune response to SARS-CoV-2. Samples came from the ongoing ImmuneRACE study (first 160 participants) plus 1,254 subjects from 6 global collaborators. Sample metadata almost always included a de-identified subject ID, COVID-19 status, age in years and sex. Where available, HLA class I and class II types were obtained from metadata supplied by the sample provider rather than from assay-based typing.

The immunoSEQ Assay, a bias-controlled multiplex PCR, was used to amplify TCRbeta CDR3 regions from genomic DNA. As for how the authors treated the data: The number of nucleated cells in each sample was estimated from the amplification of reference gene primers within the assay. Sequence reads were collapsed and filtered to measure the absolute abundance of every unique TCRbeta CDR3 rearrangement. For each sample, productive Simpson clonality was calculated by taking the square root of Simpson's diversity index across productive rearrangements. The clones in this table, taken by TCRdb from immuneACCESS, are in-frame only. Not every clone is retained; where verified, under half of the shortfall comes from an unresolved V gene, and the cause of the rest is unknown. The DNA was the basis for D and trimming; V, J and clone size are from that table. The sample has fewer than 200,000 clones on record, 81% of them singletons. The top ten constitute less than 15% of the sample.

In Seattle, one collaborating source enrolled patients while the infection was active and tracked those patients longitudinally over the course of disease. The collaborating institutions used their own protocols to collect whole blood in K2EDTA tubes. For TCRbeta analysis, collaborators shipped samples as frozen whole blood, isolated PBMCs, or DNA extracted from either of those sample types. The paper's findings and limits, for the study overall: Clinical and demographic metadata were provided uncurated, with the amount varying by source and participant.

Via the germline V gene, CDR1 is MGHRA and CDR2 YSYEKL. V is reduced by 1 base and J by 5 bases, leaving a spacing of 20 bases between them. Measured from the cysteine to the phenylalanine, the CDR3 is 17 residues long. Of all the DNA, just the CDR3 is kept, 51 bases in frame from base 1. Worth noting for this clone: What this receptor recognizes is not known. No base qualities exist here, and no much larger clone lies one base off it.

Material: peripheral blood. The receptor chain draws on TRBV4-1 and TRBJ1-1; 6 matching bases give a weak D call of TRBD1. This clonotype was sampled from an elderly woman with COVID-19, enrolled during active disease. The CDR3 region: CASSQGQSTGFRTEAFF. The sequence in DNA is TGCGCCAGCAGCCAAGGCCAGAGTACAGGGTTCAGGACTGAAGCTTTCTTT.